This T cell receptor (beta chain) stems from a study of blood T cells in healthy people across ages. This clonotype appeared many times. Deletions cut 8 bases from V and 1 base from J, with 11 bases between. CDR3 length: 13 amino acids. A J-beta primer mix and a sample-barcoded 5' primer were used in a second PCR of about 7 to 12 cycles. TCRdb itself ran the 5' RACE reads through MiXCR, one entry per CDR3 protein. The data show hundreds of thousands of distinct CDR3 sequences, with around a fifth seen just once and about 22% held by the top ten. J is TRBJ1-1 and V is TRBV12-3 or TRBV12-4; D unclear. The receptor was isolated from an older man in good health. The sequenced material came from blood. CDR3 sequence reads: CASAGSANTEAFF. The DNA for the CDR3 is TGTGCCAGCGCCGGGAGTGCGAACACTGAAGCTTTCTTT.